This T cell receptor beta chain was retrieved from a study of OX40 agonist ivuxolimab in advanced cancers. About the study: Patients were dosed with the agonistic anti-OX40 (CD134) antibody ivuxolimab. Study observations and caveats: Researchers report that CD8+ T cells had, on average, more expanded clones than CD4+.

For this clone: The antigen remains undetermined.

This CDR3 is built from 16 residues. Germline loops: CDR1 SEHNR, CDR2 FQNEAQ (reference sequence). Profiled with immunoSEQ multiplex PCR; TCRdb holds only in-frame clones, not every one. The sample lists under 20,000 clones, approximately 80% occurring once. The clonotype originates from an adult with an advanced solid tumor such as melanoma, head and neck, liver or kidney cancer. The sample consisted of CD4+ or CD8+ T cells sorted from blood, taken in a trial of the OX40 agonist ivuxolimab. The genes are TRBV7-9 and TRBJ1-3, with 8 bases fitting TRBD2. Gene TRBJ2-2 matches the end of the DNA better, so the J call may be wrong. Here the CDR3 reads CASSLEREIPPGELFF. CDR3 in DNA: TGTGCCAGCAGCTTAGAGCGGGAGATCCCCCCCGGGGAGCTGTTTTTT.